Listed here are 3 T cell receptor beta chains from one sample, sequenced in a study of CD8 T cells in ankylosing spondylitis. The study, taken as a whole, reports: Blood of patients with ankylosing spondylitis appeared to be characterized by a TCR beta motif of fewer than 10 highly homologous variants.

Their specific antigens are unknown. Using its own MiXCR run on the 5' RACE reads, TCRdb lists one record per CDR3 protein. The table includes about 540,000 distinct CDR3 sequences, about 13% detected once. The sequenced sample consisted of blood, either unsorted or a sorted T cell fraction (not recorded which). The receptors come from a male donor with ankylosing spondylitis.

The chain recombines TRBV3-1 with TRBJ2-1, with 9 bases fitting TRBD2. Germline assignment: CDR1 LGHDT and CDR2 YNNKEL (reference sequence). CDR3 length: 17 residues. V trimming: 6 bases; J trimming: 6 bases; junction bases outside the gene matches: 15. CDR3 region: CASSEVASGTLRNEQFF. The CDR3, as DNA: TGTGCCAGCAGTGAAGTGGCTAGCGGGACCCTCCGCAATGAGCAGTTCTTC.

The rearrangement uses TRBV4-1 and TRBJ2-7; 8 positions agree with TRBD2. CDR1 is MGHRA and CDR2 is YSYEKL in the germline V gene. This CDR3 region has 15 residues. The trim removed 0 bases at V and 4 bases at J, leaving 5 bases unmatched. The CDR3 here is CASSQDPGGGYEQYV. The CDR3 nucleotides read TGCGCCAGCAGCCAAGACCCGGGGGGGGGTTACGAGCAGTACGTC.

This chain uses TRBV5-1 with TRBJ2-7, with D tentatively TRBD2 (6 bases). The germline V gene has CDR1 SGHRS and CDR2 YFSETQ. V dropped 3 bases and J dropped 7 bases, with 17 bases sitting between them. The CDR3 length is 14 residues. The CDR3 DNA sequence: TGCGCCAGCAGCTGGGACTCCCCAATGGGAGAGCAGTACTTC. Protein: CASSWDSPMGEQYF.